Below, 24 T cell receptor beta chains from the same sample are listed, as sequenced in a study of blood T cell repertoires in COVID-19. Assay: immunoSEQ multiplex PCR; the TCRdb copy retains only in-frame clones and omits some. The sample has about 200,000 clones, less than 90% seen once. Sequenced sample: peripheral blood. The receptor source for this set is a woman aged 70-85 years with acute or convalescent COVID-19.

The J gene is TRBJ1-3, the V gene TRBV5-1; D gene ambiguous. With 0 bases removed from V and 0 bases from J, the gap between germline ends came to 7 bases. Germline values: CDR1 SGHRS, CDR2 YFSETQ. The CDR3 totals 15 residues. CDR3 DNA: TGCGCCAGCAGCTTGGGTCTTAGCTCTGGAAACACCATATATTTT. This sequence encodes CASSLGLSSGNTIYF.

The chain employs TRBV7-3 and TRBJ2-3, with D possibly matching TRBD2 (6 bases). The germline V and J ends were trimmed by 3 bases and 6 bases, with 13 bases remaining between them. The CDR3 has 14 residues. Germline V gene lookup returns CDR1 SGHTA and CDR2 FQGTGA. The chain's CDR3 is CASSLELSGDTQYF. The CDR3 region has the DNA TGTGCCAGCAGCTTGGAGCTCAGCGGGGATACGCAGTATTTT.

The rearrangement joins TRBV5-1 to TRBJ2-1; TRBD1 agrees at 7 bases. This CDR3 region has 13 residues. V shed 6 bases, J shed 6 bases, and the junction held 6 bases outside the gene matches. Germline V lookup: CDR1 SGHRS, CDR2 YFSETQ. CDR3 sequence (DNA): TGCGCCAGCACACCTCACAGGGGCAATGAGCAGTTCTTC. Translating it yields CASTPHRGNEQFF.

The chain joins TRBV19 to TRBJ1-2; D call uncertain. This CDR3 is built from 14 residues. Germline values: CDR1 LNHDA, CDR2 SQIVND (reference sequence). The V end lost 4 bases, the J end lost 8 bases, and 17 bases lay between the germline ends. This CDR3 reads CASSSSTRVPGYTF. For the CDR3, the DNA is TGTGCCAGTAGTAGCTCGACCCGGGTGCCGGGCTACACCTTC.

CDR3 residues: CASSPAAGWYNEQFF. In nucleotides, the CDR3 is TGCGCCAGCAGCCCCGCCGCAGGGTGGTACAATGAGCAGTTCTTC. This chain joins TRBV5-1 and TRBJ2-1; a possible D gene is TRBD1 (5 bases). This CDR3 comprises 15 residues. V was trimmed by 4 bases and J by 4 bases, leaving 15 bases between them. Germline CDR1 and CDR2: SGHRS and YFSETQ.

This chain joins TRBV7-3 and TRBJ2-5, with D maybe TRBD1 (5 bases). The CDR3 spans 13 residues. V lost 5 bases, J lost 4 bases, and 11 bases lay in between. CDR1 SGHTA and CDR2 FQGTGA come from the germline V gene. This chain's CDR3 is CASSPWGGETQYF. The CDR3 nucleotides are TGTGCCAGCAGCCCTTGGGGCGGAGAGACCCAGTACTTC. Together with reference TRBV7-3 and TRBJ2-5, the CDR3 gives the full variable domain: GAGVSQTPSNKVTEKGKYVELRCDPISGHTALYWYRQSLGQGPEFLIYFQGTGAADDSGLPNDRFFAVRPEGSVSTLKIQRTERGDSAVYLCASSPWGGETQYFGPGTRLLVL.

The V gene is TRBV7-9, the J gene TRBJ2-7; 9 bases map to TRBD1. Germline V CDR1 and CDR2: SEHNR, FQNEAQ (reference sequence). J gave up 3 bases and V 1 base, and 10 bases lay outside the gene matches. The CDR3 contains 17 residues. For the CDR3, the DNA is TGTGCCAGCAGCTTAGATTTTGGACAGGGGCGACTCTACGAGCAGTACTTC. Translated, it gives CASSLDFGQGRLYEQYF.

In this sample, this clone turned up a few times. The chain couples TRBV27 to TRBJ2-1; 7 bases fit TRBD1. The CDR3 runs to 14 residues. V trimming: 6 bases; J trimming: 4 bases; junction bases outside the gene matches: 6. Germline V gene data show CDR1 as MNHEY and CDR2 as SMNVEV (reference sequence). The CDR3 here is CASRERGQYNEQFF. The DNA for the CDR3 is TGTGCCAGCAGAGAAAGGGGGCAGTACAATGAGCAGTTCTTC.

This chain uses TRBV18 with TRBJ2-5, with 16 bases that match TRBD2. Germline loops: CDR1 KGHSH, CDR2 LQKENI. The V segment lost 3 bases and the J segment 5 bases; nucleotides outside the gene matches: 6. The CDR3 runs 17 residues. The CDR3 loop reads CASSPGTSGRAVETQYF. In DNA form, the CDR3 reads TGTGCCAGCTCACCTGGGACTAGCGGGAGGGCCGTGGAGACCCAGTACTTC.

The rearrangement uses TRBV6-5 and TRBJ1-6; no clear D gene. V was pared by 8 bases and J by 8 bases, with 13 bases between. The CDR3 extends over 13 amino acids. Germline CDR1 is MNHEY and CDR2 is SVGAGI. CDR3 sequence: CASSSPGYSPLHF. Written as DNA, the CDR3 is TGTGCCAGCTCAAGCCCGGGATATTCACCCCTCCACTTT.

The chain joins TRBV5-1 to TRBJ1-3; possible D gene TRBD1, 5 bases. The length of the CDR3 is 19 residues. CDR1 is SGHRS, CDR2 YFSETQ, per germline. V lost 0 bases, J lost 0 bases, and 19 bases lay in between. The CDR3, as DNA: TGCGCCAGCAGCTTGGAGGGCAGTTGGGGGGACTACTCTGGAAACACCATATATTTT. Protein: CASSLEGSWGDYSGNTIYF.

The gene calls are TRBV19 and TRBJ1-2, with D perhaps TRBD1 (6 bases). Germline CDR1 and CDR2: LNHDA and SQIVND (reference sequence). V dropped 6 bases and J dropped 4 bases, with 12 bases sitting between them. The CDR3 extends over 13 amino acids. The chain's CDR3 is CASSFRGSYGYTF. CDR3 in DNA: TGTGCCAGTAGCTTCAGGGGTTCCTATGGCTACACCTTC.

CDR3 region: CASGDSNQPQHF. Written as DNA, the CDR3 is TGTGCCAGTGGAGATAGCAATCAGCCCCAGCATTTT. This sequence joins TRBV7-9 and TRBJ1-5, with unresolved D. The CDR3 covers 12 residues. The germline gives CDR1 SEHNR, CDR2 FQNEAQ (reference sequence). The germline V and J ends were trimmed by 9 bases and 0 bases, with 6 bases remaining between them. The full variable domain, completed using reference TRBV7-9 and TRBJ1-5, is DTGVSQNPRHKITKRGQNVTFRCDPISEHNRLYWYRQTLGQGPEFLTYFQNEAQLEKSRLLSDRFSAERPKGSFSTLEIQRTEQGDSAMYLCASGDSNQPQHFGDGTRLSIL.

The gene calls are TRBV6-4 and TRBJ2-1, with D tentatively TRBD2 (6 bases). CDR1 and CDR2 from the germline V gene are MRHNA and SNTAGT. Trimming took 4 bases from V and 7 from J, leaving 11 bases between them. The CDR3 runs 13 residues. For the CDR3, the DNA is TGTGCCAGCAGTGCGGGGGAGGAAAATGAGCAGTTCTTC. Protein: CASSAGEENEQFF.

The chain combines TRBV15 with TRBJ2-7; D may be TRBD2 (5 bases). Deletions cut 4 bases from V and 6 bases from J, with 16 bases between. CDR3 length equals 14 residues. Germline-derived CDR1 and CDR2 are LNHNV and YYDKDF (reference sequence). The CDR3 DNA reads TGTGCCACCAGCAAACTAGAACAGAGGTCCGAGCAGTACTTC. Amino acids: CATSKLEQRSEQYF.

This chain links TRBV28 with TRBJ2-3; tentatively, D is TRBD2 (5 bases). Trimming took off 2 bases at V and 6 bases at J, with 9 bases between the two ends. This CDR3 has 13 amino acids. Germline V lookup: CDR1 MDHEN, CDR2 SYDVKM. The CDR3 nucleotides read TGTGCCAGCAGTTTAGGACTCCCCGATACGCAGTATTTT. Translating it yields CASSLGLPDTQYF.

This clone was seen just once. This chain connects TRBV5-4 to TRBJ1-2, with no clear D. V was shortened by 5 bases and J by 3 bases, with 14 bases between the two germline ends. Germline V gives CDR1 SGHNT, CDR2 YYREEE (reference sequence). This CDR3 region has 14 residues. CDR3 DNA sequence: TGTGCCAGCAGTACCTCTCCCTACGACTATGGCTACACCTTC. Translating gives CASSTSPYDYGYTF.

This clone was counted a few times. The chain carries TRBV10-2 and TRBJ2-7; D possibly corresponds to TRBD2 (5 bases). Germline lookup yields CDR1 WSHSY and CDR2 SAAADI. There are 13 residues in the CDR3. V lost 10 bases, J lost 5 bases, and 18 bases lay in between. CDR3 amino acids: CATLDYLPNEQYF. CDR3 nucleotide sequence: TGCGCCACCCTAGACTACCTCCCCAACGAGCAGTACTTC.

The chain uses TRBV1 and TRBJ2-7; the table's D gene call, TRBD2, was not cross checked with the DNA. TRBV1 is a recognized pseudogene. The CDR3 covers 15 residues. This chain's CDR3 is CTSSQGTSDSYEQYF. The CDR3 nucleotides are TGCACCAGCAGCCAAGGGACTAGCGACTCCTACGAGCAGTACTTC.

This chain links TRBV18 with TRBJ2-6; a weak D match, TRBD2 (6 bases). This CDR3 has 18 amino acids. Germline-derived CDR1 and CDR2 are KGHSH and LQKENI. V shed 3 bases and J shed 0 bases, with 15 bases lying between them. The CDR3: CASSPTGLMISGANVLTF. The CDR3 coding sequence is TGTGCCAGCTCACCGACGGGACTCATGATCTCTGGGGCCAACGTCCTGACTTTC.

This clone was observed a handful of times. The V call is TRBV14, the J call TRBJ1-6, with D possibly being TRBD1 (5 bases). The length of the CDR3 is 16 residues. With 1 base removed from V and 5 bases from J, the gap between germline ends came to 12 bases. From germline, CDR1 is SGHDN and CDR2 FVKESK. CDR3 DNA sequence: TGTGCCAGCAGCCAAGGTCGACAGACCAATAATTCACCCCTCCACTTT. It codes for CASSQGRQTNNSPLHF.

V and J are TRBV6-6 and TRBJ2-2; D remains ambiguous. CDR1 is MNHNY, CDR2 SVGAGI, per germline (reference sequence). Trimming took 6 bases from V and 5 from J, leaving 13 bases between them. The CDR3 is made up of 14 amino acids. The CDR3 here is CASREDGETGELFF. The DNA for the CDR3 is TGTGCCAGCAGGGAAGACGGAGAGACCGGGGAGCTGTTTTTT.

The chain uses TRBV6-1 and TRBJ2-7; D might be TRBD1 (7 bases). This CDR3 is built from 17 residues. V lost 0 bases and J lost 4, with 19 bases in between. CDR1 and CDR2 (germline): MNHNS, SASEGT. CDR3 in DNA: TGTGCCAGCAGTGAAGCTCAACAACGGACAGGAGGGTACGAGCAGTACTTC. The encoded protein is CASSEAQQRTGGYEQYF.

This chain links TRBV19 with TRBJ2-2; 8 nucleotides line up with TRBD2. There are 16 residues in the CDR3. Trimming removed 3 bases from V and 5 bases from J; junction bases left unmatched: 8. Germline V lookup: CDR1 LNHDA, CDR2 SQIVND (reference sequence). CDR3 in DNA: TGTGCCAGTAGTATCCGGGGGGGCCCTAGAACCGGGGAGCTGTTTTTT. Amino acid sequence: CASSIRGGPRTGELFF. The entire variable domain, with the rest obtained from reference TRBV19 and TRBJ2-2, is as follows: DGGITQSPKYLFRKEGQNVTLSCEQNLNHDAMYWYRQDPGQGLRLIYYSQIVNDFQKGDIAEGYSVSREKKESFPLTVTSAQKNPTAFYLCASSIRGGPRTGELFFGEGSRLTVL.